This T cell receptor beta chain was identified in a study of T cell repertoires in cytomegalovirus infection. Background on the study: Matching HLA type and CMV infection were both indicated by public TCR beta signatures. The study's findings and limits: Dominant in the ex vivo response were TCR beta clonotypes restricted by HLA-C and specific for CMV. Cumulative public TCR beta family frequency identified carriers of CMV plus the relevant HLA.

This clonotype showed up just a few times. Its target is not known. The CDR3 is 15 residues long. With 6 bases clipped from V and 1 base from J, the junction kept 9 bases outside the gene matches. CDR1 is MDHEN, CDR2 SYDVKM, per germline. Each CDR3 protein gets one entry after TCRdb re-called the reads with MiXCR. The table shows approximately 500,000 distinct CDR3 sequences, with about 15% occurring only once. The TCR originated in a human donor in good health (CMV status not recorded). Some clones in this sample may be carry-over from other donors' samples. This chain connects TRBV28 to TRBJ2-7; 7 positions match TRBD1. The sequencing input was CD8+ T cells from PBMCs. The CDR3 DNA follows: TGTGCCAGCAGCTGGGTTCGGACAGGTTCCTACGAGCAGTACTTC. This sequence encodes CASSWVRTGSYEQYF.